This T cell receptor beta chain was captured by sequencing in a study of tumor-infiltrating lymphocytes in primary liver carcinoma. The germline CDR1 and CDR2 sequences are SGHDT and YYEEEE. The CDR3 runs 15 residues. Between the trimmed V and J ends, which lost 2 bases and 4 bases, there was a span of 16 bases. Blood RNA originated from unsorted whole blood, with germline DNA additionally extracted. It was before surgery that about 3.8 milliliters of peripheral blood were collected. Total RNA amounting to around 530 ng was the source from which TCR beta cDNA was made with a constant-region primer. Three nested multiplex PCR rounds, a slightly modified ARM-PCR method, built the TCR beta libraries. TRBV1-TRBV30 forward primers and a C-beta reverse primer were used in the first two PCR rounds, which each ran for approximately 11 cycles. MiXCR, run by TCRdb on the multiplex PCR reads, gives a single entry per CDR3 protein. The repertoire holds some 180,000 distinct CDR3 sequences, with about 60% as singletons.

This clonotype originated in a man aged 40-55 years with primary liver carcinoma and hepatitis B virus infection. Sequencing was done on a sample of peripheral blood. The genes are TRBV5-6 and TRBJ2-7; D could derive from TRBD1 or TRBD2 (5 bases each). This CDR3 is CASSLNWDRGYEQYF. In DNA form, the CDR3 reads TGTGCCAGCAGCTTAAACTGGGACCGCGGATACGAGCAGTACTTC. Variable domain in full (rest from reference TRBV5-6 and TRBJ2-7): DAGVTQSPTHLIKTRGQQVTLRCSPKSGHDTVSWYQQALGQGPQFIFQYYEEEERQRGNFPDRFSGHQFPNYSSELNVNALLLGDSALYLCASSLNWDRGYEQYFGPGTRLTVT.